This TCR beta chain was retrieved from a study of T cells expressing NK-cell markers. Notes on the study in general: One observes that, in several donors, these clonotypes were also the leading ones within the CD3+CD56-NKG2C+ fraction.

The CDR3 totals 13 residues. Germline V gene data show CDR1 as SGHAT and CDR2 as FQNNGV. Remarks on this clonotype: Its antigen remains unknown.

With the 5' RACE reads reprocessed, TCRdb shows one record per CDR3 protein and no DNA. The repertoire shows hundreds of thousands of distinct CDR3 sequences; the top ten hold approximately 4%. The receptor comes from a man aged 18 to 29 in good health. The chain carries TRBV11-2 and TRBJ2-2. The specimen sequenced was blood T cells: a sorted CD56 or NKG2C T cell subset, CD4+ or CD8+ T cells, or bulk PBMC T cells (not recorded which). The CDR3 spells CASSSRVNGELFF.